This T cell receptor beta chain was recovered during a study of cytomegalovirus exposure and HLA in healthy donors. Overall study findings and caveats: A later analysis reportedly found fewer N-insertions in an Asian-associated ancestry cluster than the approximately 670-donor mean. A later analysis associated roughly 15,000 TCR beta sequences with HLA alleles at a 0.05 false discovery rate. Within an earlier analysis, most TCR beta V segments proved productive either about 87% or about 30% of the time.

This clone was seen a handful of times. Its matching antigen is unknown. Primers for the PCR totalled 60 Vbeta and 13 Jbeta. TCRdb's copy holds only in-frame clones and misses some; the assay was immunoSEQ multiplex PCR. The table records 210,000 or so clones, around 80% of them present only once. Germline V CDR1 and CDR2: LNHDA, SQIVND (reference sequence). V lost 8 bases and J lost 4, with 12 bases in between. CDR3 length: 13 amino acids. The sequence derives from a girl aged 2 to 10 in good health and CMV-seronegative. The rearrangement joins TRBV19 to TRBJ1-5; maybe TRBD1 (6 bases). The sequencing input was PBMCs. CDR3 DNA sequence: TGTGCCAGTCGGGGAGGGGGGAATCAGCCCCAGCATTTT. It encodes CASRGGGNQPQHF.